The 2 T cell receptor beta chains presented below share a single source sample, sequenced in a study of blood T cell repertoires in COVID-19. Assay: immunoSEQ multiplex PCR; the TCRdb copy retains only in-frame clones and omits some. Of some 45,000 clones listed, 88% are singletons. The source material was peripheral blood. Receptors were obtained from a human donor in a cohort sampled during active COVID-19.

The chain employs TRBV4-2 and TRBJ1-2; D is unresolved. This CDR3 has 12 amino acids. V was pared by 2 bases and J by 7 bases, with 8 bases between. The germline V gene encodes CDR1 LGHNA and CDR2 YNFKEQ. The CDR3 spells CASSQSVSGYTF. CDR3 nucleotides: TGTGCCAGCAGCCAATCTGTTTCTGGCTACACCTTC.

Written as DNA, the CDR3 is TGTGCCAGCAGCCCGCCAGGAGGATCCTATAATTCACCCCTCCACTTT. Amino acid sequence: CASSPPGGSYNSPLHF. The chain combines TRBV3-1 (or the pseudogene TRBV3-2) with TRBJ1-6, with unresolved D. The CDR3 totals 16 residues. CDR1 and CDR2 (germline): LGHDT, YNNKEL (reference sequence). V was trimmed by 4 bases and J by 1 base, leaving 11 bases between them.